This is a list of T cell receptor beta chains from one sample in a study of metastatic and nonmetastatic thyroid tumors. MiXCR re-clonotyped the PCR reads for TCRdb. The sample lists 15,000 to 20,000 clones; 15% to 17% were seen once. Sequenced input: blood. The source is a female donor with papillary thyroid cancer or a benign thyroid nodule (not recorded which). Some clones in this sample may be carry-over from other donors' samples. The CDR3 runs from the conserved cysteine through the conserved F or W. A D gene is named only where the DNA matches it firmly. Some rows have no size entry. The others give once, few or many, or a class for an expanded clone.

>TRBV4-2|-|many|TRBJ1-2
TGTGCCAGCAGCCAAGAGACCACAGGGTCATATGGCTACACCTTC
CASSQETTGSYGYTF
>TRBV20-1|TRBD2|-|TRBJ2-1
TGCAGTGCTAGGGCGGGACTAGCGGGAGGGTACAATGAGCAGTTCTTC
CSARAGLAGGYNEQFF
>TRBV12-3/TRBV12-4|TRBD2|medium-sized|TRBJ2-2
TGTGCCAGCAGTTTACTAGCGGGGGGGAACACCGGGGAGCTGTTTTTT
CASSLLAGGNTGELFF
>TRBV3-1|-|-|TRBJ2-7
TGTGCCAGCAGCCAGGGGAGCGGCGCTTCCGGAGAGCAGTACTTC
CASSQGSGASGEQYF
>TRBV10-3|-|many|TRBJ2-6
TGTGCCATCCTAGACTCTGGGGCCAACGTCCTGACTTTC
CAILDSGANVLTF
>TRBV6-1|TRBD2|medium-sized|TRBJ2-1
TGTGCCAGCAGTGAATCAGCGGGAGAATACAATGAGCAGTTCTTC
CASSESAGEYNEQFF
>TRBV11-2|-|-|TRBJ1-2
TGTGCCAGCAGTGTAGGGGGAAACTATGGCTACACCTTC
CASSVGGNYGYTF
>TRBV19|-|few|TRBJ2-7
TGTGCCAGTAGCGGGGGCACCCCATACGAGCAGTACTTC
CASSGGTPYEQYF
>TRBV4-3|-|-|TRBJ2-7
TGCGCCAGCAGCCAAGATCTCGGGGACTACGAGCAGTACTTC
CASSQDLGDYEQYF
>TRBV19|-|many|TRBJ2-7
TGTGCCAGTAGTCCTTTCTTCCCCGGGATGGTGTTCGAGCAGTACTTC
CASSPFFPGMVFEQYF